Included here is one T cell receptor beta chain sequence, with context. Profiled with immunoSEQ multiplex PCR; TCRdb holds only in-frame clones, not every one. Here the sample spans 100,000 to 140,000 clones, less than 95% being singletons. Autoimmune disease history or systemic immunosuppression meant exclusion. The data were obtained in a study of OX40 agonist ivuxolimab in advanced cancers. Study-level background: Patients receiving dose escalation had hepatocellular carcinoma, melanoma, renal cell or head and neck cancer. Of the participants, about 40% had some prior anti-PD-1, anti-PD-L1 or anti-CTLA-4 therapy, which was allowed.

CDR1 is LGHNA, CDR2 YSLEER, per germline. This CDR3 is 16 amino acids long. V gave up 0 bases and J gave up 6 bases, with 18 bases separating them. The chain links TRBV4-3 to TRBJ2-7; TRBD2 is a possible D gene (5 bases). This TCR was recovered from an adult with an advanced solid tumor such as melanoma, head and neck, liver or kidney cancer. The sample consisted of CD4+ or CD8+ T cells sorted from blood, taken in a trial of the OX40 agonist ivuxolimab. In DNA, the CDR3 is TGCGCCAGCAGCCAAGAATGGGGAGAACCTAGAGGCGAGCAGTACTTC. It codes for CASSQEWGEPRGEQYF.